This T cell receptor (beta chain) emerged from a study of CD8+CD57+ T cells in acquired aplastic anemia. Overall study context: On average, sorted CD4+ and CD8+ cells gave 2.5 to 4 ug of DNA.

Trimming took off 1 base at V and 0 bases at J, with 8 bases between the two ends. Per the germline V gene, CDR1 is SGDLS and CDR2 is YYNGEE. This CDR3 is 15 amino acids long. The study, taken as a whole, reports: Patients did not significantly differ from controls in CD8+ Simpson's diversity. There were over 25 CD8+ CDR3 sequences that occurred in both patients and controls.

TCR beta VDJ and CDR3 profiling used genomic DNA as template. Each CDR3 protein is one row after TCRdb ran MiXCR on the reads. Found here are around 230,000 distinct CDR3 sequences, roughly 57% of them singletons; the top ten hold around 32%. In this sample, this clonotype turned up many times. Its antigen is still unknown. J is TRBJ2-1 and V is TRBV9, with D unresolved. This receptor was identified in a human donor in good health. The sample comprised sorted CD4+, CD8+, or CD8+CD57+ T cells (not recorded which) from PBMCs. For the CDR3, the DNA is TGTGCCAGCAGCGTATCGTTAAGCTCCTACAATGAGCAGTTCTTC. It codes for CASSVSLSSYNEQFF. Full variable domain (rest looked up from reference TRBV9 and TRBJ2-1): DSGVTQTPKHLITATGQRVTLRCSPRSGDLSVYWYQQSLDQGLQFLIQYYNGEERAKGNILERFSAQQFPDLHSELNLSSLELGDSALYFCASSVSLSSYNEQFFGPGTRLTVL.